This T cell receptor beta chain was recorded in a study of T cells in localized non-small cell lung cancer. Sequencing was performed with immunoSEQ multiplex PCR; in TCRdb, only in-frame clones are kept and a portion is missing. The table includes 13,000 or so clones, approximately 30% detected once. The clonotype originates from a female donor of 60 years or more with stage I lung adenocarcinoma. The sequencing here drew on lung tumor tissue, taken before any cancer treatment.

CDR3 in DNA: TGTGCCACATTGGATCGGGCAATTAATGAAAAACTGTTTTTT. Its translation is CATLDRAINEKLFF. This chain uses TRBV19 with TRBJ1-4; no reliable D call. CDR1 is LNHDA and CDR2 is SQIVND in the germline V gene (reference sequence). Trimming removed 10 bases from V and 4 bases from J, with 16 bases in between. The CDR3 has 14 residues.